This T cell receptor (beta chain) was recovered during a study of blood T cells in healthy people across ages. Trimming cost V 6 bases and J 1 base, with 10 bases left between them. Germline V CDR1 and CDR2: SNHLY, FYNNEI. The CDR3 has 13 residues. This clonotype has more than one count but fewer than ten. Through a sample-barcoded 5' primer and a J-beta primer mix, a second PCR was run for roughly 7 to 12 cycles. TCRdb fed the 5' RACE reads into MiXCR, producing one record per CDR3 protein. The repertoire holds about 2 million distinct CDR3 sequences, with approximately 50% as singletons. The gene calls are TRBV2 and TRBJ2-7, with a possible D match to TRBD1 (5 bases). Sequencing was carried out using blood. This receptor was taken from a woman aged 40 to 50 in good health. The CDR3 spells CASRRQISYEQYF. CDR3 in DNA: TGTGCCAGCAGGAGACAGATATCCTACGAGCAGTACTTC.